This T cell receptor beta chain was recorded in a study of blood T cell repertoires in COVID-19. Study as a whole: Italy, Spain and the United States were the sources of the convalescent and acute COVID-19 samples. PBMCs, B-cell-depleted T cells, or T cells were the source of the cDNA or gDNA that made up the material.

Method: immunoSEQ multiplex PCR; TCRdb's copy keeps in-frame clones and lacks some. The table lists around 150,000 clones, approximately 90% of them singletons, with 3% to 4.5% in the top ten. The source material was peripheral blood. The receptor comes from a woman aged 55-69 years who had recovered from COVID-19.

As DNA, the CDR3 is TGCGCCAGCAGCCCGAACCAGGGAGGTCGTGGAAACACCATATATTTT. Translating it yields CASSPNQGGRGNTIYF. The chain has TRBV5-1 and TRBJ1-3, with D maybe TRBD1 (5 bases). The germline gives CDR1 SGHRS, CDR2 YFSETQ. The CDR3 extends over 16 amino acids. The V gene lost 4 bases and the J gene lost 3 bases, with 17 bases spanning the gap.